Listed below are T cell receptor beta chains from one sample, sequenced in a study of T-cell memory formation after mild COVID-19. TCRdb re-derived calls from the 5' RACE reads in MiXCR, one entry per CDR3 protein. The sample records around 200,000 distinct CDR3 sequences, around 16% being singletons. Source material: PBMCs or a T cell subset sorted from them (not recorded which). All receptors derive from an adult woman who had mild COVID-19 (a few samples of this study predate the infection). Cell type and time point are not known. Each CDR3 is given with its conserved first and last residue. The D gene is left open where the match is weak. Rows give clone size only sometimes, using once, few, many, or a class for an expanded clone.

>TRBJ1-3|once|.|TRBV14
TGTGCCAGCAGCCAAGTGCAGGGTGTGTCAGGAAACACCATATATTTT
CASSQVQGVSGNTIYF
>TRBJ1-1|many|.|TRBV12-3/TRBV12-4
TGTGCCAGCAGGACAAGGAACACTGAAGCTTTCTTT
CASRTRNTEAFF
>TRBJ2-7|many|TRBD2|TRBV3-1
TGTGCCAGCAGTCTTAGCGGGAGGTACGAGCAGTACTTC
CASSLSGRYEQYF
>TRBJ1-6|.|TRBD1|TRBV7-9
TGTGCCTCCCAGACAGGGGCCTATAATTCACCCCTCCACTTT
CASQTGAYNSPLHF
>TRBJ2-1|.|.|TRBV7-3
TGTGCCAGCAGCTTCTCGGGCGATGGGCAGTTCTTC
CASSFSGDGQFF
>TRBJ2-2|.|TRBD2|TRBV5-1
TGCGCCAGCCCCCCTAGCGGGGGGCACACCGGGGAGCTGTTTTTT
CASPPSGGHTGELFF
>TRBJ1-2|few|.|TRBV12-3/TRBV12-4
TGTGCCAGCAATTACGCCAACTATGGCTACACCTTC
CASNYANYGYTF
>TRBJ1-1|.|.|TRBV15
TGTGCCACCAGCAGAGAAGGGGGAAACACTGAAGCTTTCTTT
CATSREGGNTEAFF
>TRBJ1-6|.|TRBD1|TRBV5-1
TGCGCCAGCAGCTTGGACTGGACAGGGGTTTCACCCCTCCACTTT
CASSLDWTGVSPLHF
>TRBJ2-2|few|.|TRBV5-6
TGTGCCAGCAGCTTGGTATCGGGGTCGAACACCGGGGAGCTGTTTTTT
CASSLVSGSNTGELFF
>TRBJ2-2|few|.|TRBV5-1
TGCGCCAGCAGCTTGGCGTTGACAGGGAACACCGGGGAGCTGTTTTTT
CASSLALTGNTGELFF
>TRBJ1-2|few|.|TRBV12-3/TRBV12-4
TGTGCCAGCAGCGTCCACGGCTATGGCTACACCTTC
CASSVHGYGYTF
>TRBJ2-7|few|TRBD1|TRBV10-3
TGTGCCATCAGTGTGGGACAGGGGCGGTACGAGCAGTACTTC
CAISVGQGRYEQYF
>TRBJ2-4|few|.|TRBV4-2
TGTGCCAGCAGAAAGGACAAAGCCAAAAACATTCAGTACTTC
CASRKDKAKNIQYF
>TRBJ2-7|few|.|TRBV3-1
TGTGCCAGCAGCTTCCGACTAGGTGGAGTCGAGCAGTACTTC
CASSFRLGGVEQYF
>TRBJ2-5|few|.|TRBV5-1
TGCGCCAGCAGCTTGGGAGCCGGCCAAGAGACCCAGTACTTC
CASSLGAGQETQYF
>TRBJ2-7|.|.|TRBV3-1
TGTGCCAGCAGGGACCGGATGCGCGAGCAGTACTTC
CASRDRMREQYF
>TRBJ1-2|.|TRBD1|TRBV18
TGTGCCAGCTCACCGGACAGGGACTATGGCTACACCTTC
CASSPDRDYGYTF
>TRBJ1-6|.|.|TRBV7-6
TGTGCCAGCAGCCAAAACTCCTATAATTCACCCCTCCACTTT
CASSQNSYNSPLHF
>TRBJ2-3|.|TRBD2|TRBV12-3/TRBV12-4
TGTGCCAGCAGTTCCTGGGGAGCGGGGGGGCAAGATACGCAGTATTTT
CASSSWGAGGQDTQYF
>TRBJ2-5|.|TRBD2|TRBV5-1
TGCGCCAGCAGCTTCCAGACTAGCGGGGGGGTCGTCGGGACCCAGTACTTC
CASSFQTSGGVVGTQYF
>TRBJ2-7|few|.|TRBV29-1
TGCAGCGTTGAGTACTCCTACGAGCAGTACTTC
CSVEYSYEQYF
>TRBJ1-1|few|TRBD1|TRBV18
TGTGCCAGCTCATCGACAGGGGAGGCTGAAGCTTTCTTT
CASSSTGEAEAFF
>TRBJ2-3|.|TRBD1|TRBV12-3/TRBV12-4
TGTGCCAGCAGTTTAGGACAGGGGGTAGATACGCAGTATTTT
CASSLGQGVDTQYF
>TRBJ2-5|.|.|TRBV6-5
TGTGCCAGCAGCAATACCGGGACCCCCGGGGAGACCCAGTACTTC
CASSNTGTPGETQYF